What follows are 25 T cell receptor beta chains derived from one specimen sequenced in a study of T cells after yellow fever vaccination. In TCRdb, the 5' RACE reads were re-called with MiXCR into one record per CDR3 protein. Of hundreds of thousands of distinct CDR3 sequences in the sample, 13% were seen once. Sample: PBMCs, taken on the day of the yellow fever booster vaccination. These receptors were taken from a man aged 30 to 45 who received the YFV17D yellow fever vaccine.

This clonotype occurred a few times. The genes are TRBV5-4 and TRBJ2-7; 7 bases match TRBD1. Per the germline V gene, CDR1 is SGHNT and CDR2 is YYREEE (reference sequence). The trim removed 0 bases at V and 3 bases at J, leaving 12 bases unmatched. The CDR3 consists of 17 residues. Written as DNA, the CDR3 is TGTGCCAGCAGCTTGGACCCCCTCCGGGACAGCTACTACGAGCAGTACTTC. The encoded protein is CASSLDPLRDSYYEQYF. Supplemented by reference TRBV5-4 and TRBJ2-7, the full variable domain reads ETGVTQSPTHLIKTRGQQVTLRCSSQSGHNTVSWYQQALGQGPQFIFQYYREEENGRGNFPPRFSGLQFPNYSSELNVNALELDDSALYLCASSLDPLRDSYYEQYFGPGTRLTVT.

This clonotype was observed a handful of times. The CDR3 loop reads CASSYGVNSYNEQFF. CDR3 nucleotide sequence: TGTGCCAGCAGTTACGGTGTTAATTCCTACAATGAGCAGTTCTTC. V and J are TRBV6-5 and TRBJ2-1; D remains unclear. Germline V gives CDR1 MNHEY, CDR2 SVGAGI. The V and J ends lost 2 bases and 1 base respectively, with 9 bases between them. The CDR3 sequence is 15 residues long.

The rearrangement links TRBV30 to TRBJ2-3; D is unclear. From germline, CDR1 is GTSNPN and CDR2 SVGIG (reference sequence). The CDR3 length is 13 residues. Trimming removed 7 bases from V and 4 bases from J, with 15 bases in between. CDR3 sequence (DNA): TGTGCCTTTCTCGTGGGTTTGGCAGATACGCAGTATTTT. This encodes CAFLVGLADTQYF.

The V and J genes are TRBV4-3 and TRBJ2-1; TRBD2 matches 10 bases. The germline CDR1 and CDR2 sequences are LGHNA and YSLEER. Trimming at V came to 8 bases and at J to 9 bases, leaving 16 bases not matched to a gene. The length of the CDR3 is 16 residues. In DNA, the CDR3 is TGCGCCAGCCCCCAACCTAGCGGGAGAGGTGAGGGTGAGCAGTTCTTC. Translated, it gives CASPQPSGRGEGEQFF.

This clonotype was found a few times. The V call is TRBV12-3 or TRBV12-4, the J call TRBJ2-3; D uncertain. The CDR3 spans 13 residues. V shed 5 bases and J shed 3 bases, with 9 bases lying between them. The CDR3 region has the DNA TGTGCCAGCAGTCCCCAGATGACAGATACGCAGTATTTT. Its translation is CASSPQMTDTQYF.

This clonotype has a handful of counts. The CDR3 coding sequence is TGTGCCACGAAGGATCCTCTTCGTGGCTACACCTTC. This sequence encodes CATKDPLRGYTF. The rearrangement joins TRBV6-5 to TRBJ1-2, with D unclear. The CDR3 extends over 12 amino acids. CDR1 is MNHEY, CDR2 SVGAGI, per germline. The V end was cut by 10 bases, the J end by 7 bases, with 16 bases between.

The chain has TRBV18 and TRBJ1-2; D is unclear. Trimming left V 0 bases short and J 4 bases short, with 12 bases between. The CDR3 spans 15 residues. CDR1 and CDR2 from the germline V gene are KGHSH and LQKENI. The CDR3, as DNA: TGTGCCAGCTCACCACCGAGTCAGCCAGGCTATGGCTACACCTTC. Translating it yields CASSPPSQPGYGYTF.

The chain combines TRBV12-3 or TRBV12-4 with TRBJ1-5, with D unresolved. CDR3 length: 11 amino acids. Trimming stripped 8 bases from V and 3 bases from J, with 5 bases between. In DNA, the CDR3 is TGTGCCAGCGGGCCCAATCAGCCCCAGCATTTT. Encoded protein: CASGPNQPQHF.

This chain connects TRBV7-9 to TRBJ1-2, with 7 bases matching TRBD1. The germline CDR1 and CDR2 sequences are SEHNR and FQNEAQ (reference sequence). J gave up 7 bases and V 5 bases, and 7 bases lay outside the gene matches. There are 13 residues in the CDR3. The CDR3 DNA follows: TGTGCCAGCAGCAAGACAGGGCTTGCTGGCTACACCTTC. As protein: CASSKTGLAGYTF.

Remarks on this clonotype: The junction shows a germline mismatch at one end, possibly a read error. The chain couples TRBV20-1 to TRBJ2-2; TRBD2 agrees at 11 bases. This CDR3 region has 13 residues. Per the germline V gene, CDR1 is DFQATT and CDR2 is SNEGSKA (reference sequence). The CDR3 here is CSAGPRGTSGQIF. The CDR3 coding sequence is TGCAGTGCGGGGCCTCGAGGGACTAGCGGCCAGATTTTT.

This clonotype was counted a few times. The chain joins TRBV11-2 to TRBJ1-1; the D is unclear. V dropped 5 bases and J dropped 6 bases, with 4 bases sitting between them. The length of the CDR3 is 10 residues. CDR1 and CDR2 from the germline V gene are SGHAT and FQNNGV. CDR3 region: CASSGAEAFF. The CDR3 DNA reads as TGTGCCAGCAGCGGAGCTGAAGCTTTCTTT.

This clonotype was counted between two and nine times. The rearrangement links TRBV7-2 to TRBJ2-3; TRBD1 is a possible D gene (6 bases). Germline loops: CDR1 SGHTA, CDR2 FQGNSA. With 7 bases removed from V and 1 base from J, the gap between germline ends came to 18 bases. The length of the CDR3 is 16 residues. CDR3 in amino acids: CASKLNRALGTDTQYF. The CDR3, as DNA: TGTGCCAGCAAACTGAACAGGGCTTTGGGCACAGATACGCAGTATTTT.

Only a few counts were recorded for this clonotype. V is TRBV28 and J is TRBJ1-1, with TRBD1 matching 8 bases. The CDR3 contains 16 residues. With V trimmed by 4 bases and J by 1 base, 8 bases remained unmatched. Germline assignment: CDR1 MDHEN and CDR2 SYDVKM. The CDR3 DNA follows: TGTGCCAGCAGTTCAGTCCCCGGGACAGGGAACACTGAAGCTTTCTTT. Translating it yields CASSSVPGTGNTEAFF.

V and J are TRBV24-1 and TRBJ2-2; TRBD1 matches at 9 bases. In germline, CDR1 is KGHDR, CDR2 SFDVKD. The CDR3 consists of 17 residues. J gave up 4 bases and V 4 bases, and 9 bases lay outside the gene matches. The DNA for the CDR3 is TGTGCCACCAGTGAAACGCCGGGACAGGGCTTCACCGGGGAGCTGTTTTTT. The encoded protein is CATSETPGQGFTGELFF.

The genes are TRBV5-6 and TRBJ1-1; D is undetermined. This CDR3 comprises 14 residues. Per the germline V gene, CDR1 is SGHDT and CDR2 is YYEEEE. Trimming shortened V by 5 bases and J by 5 bases, and 16 bases separated the two germline ends. This CDR3 is CASSYTARTTEAFF. The DNA of the CDR3 is TGTGCCAGCAGTTATACAGCCAGAACGACTGAAGCTTTCTTT.

This clonotype was picked up a small number of times. The chain employs TRBV5-1 and TRBJ2-1, with 11 bases that match TRBD2. Germline V gene data show CDR1 as SGHRS and CDR2 as YFSETQ. The length of the CDR3 is 16 residues. Unmatched junction bases numbered 8, after V lost 4 bases and J lost 5 bases. The CDR3 reads CASSPPLAGANNEQFF. The CDR3 nucleotides read TGCGCCAGCAGCCCCCCACTAGCGGGAGCCAACAATGAGCAGTTCTTC. The full variable domain, its missing parts supplied by reference TRBV5-1 and TRBJ2-1, is KAGVTQTPRYLIKTRGQQVTLSCSPISGHRSVSWYQQTPGQGLQFLFEYFSETQRNKGNFPGRFSGRQFSNSRSEMNVSTLELGDSALYLCASSPPLAGANNEQFFGPGTRLTVL.

This clonotype was seen a few times. The V call is TRBV6-6, the J call TRBJ2-1, with D uncertain. V lost 6 bases, J lost 5 bases, and 8 bases lay in between. The germline V gene encodes CDR1 MNHNY and CDR2 SVGAGI (reference sequence). The CDR3 consists of 12 residues. The CDR3 nucleotides are TGTGCCAGCAGCCGTTGGGACAATGAGCAGTTCTTC. This translates into CASSRWDNEQFF.

This clonotype appeared a few times. The chain joins TRBV7-2 to TRBJ2-1; maybe TRBD1 (6 bases). Trimming removed 8 bases from V and 0 bases from J, with 14 bases in between. This CDR3 has 15 amino acids. The germline V gene encodes CDR1 SGHTA and CDR2 FQGNSA. The CDR3 bases are TGTGCCAGCGGCCCCATGACAGGCTCCTACAATGAGCAGTTCTTC. Translated, it gives CASGPMTGSYNEQFF.

This clonotype was seen more than once but under ten times. The chain carries TRBV2 and TRBJ2-7; 10 bases agree with TRBD1. The CDR3 length is 13 residues. The ends lost 10 bases at V and 3 bases at J; junction bases unmatched: 6. CDR1 SNHLY and CDR2 FYNNEI come from the germline V gene. The CDR3 DNA sequence: TGTGCCATCTCGGGGACAGGGGACTACGAGCAGTACTTC. Translating it yields CAISGTGDYEQYF. Complete variable domain (other parts from reference TRBV2 and TRBJ2-7): EPEVTQTPSHQVTQMGQEVILRCVPISNHLYFYWYRQILGQKVEFLVSFYNNEISEKSEIFDDQFSVERPDGSNFTLKIRSTKLEDSAMYFCAISGTGDYEQYFGPGTRLTVT.

The chain combines TRBV7-9 with TRBJ2-3, with 7 bases that match TRBD1. The CDR3 runs 14 residues. J was trimmed by 3 bases and V by 6 bases; bases with no gene match: 6. The germline V gene encodes CDR1 SEHNR and CDR2 FQNEAQ (reference sequence). The CDR3, as DNA: TGTGCCAGCAGAATACAGGGGTGGACAGATACGCAGTATTTT. Amino acid sequence: CASRIQGWTDTQYF.

V gene TRBV7-9 combines with J gene TRBJ2-2; weak D call: TRBD1 (6 bases). The germline gives CDR1 SEHNR, CDR2 FQNEAQ (reference sequence). CDR3 length: 14 amino acids. The V and J ends lost 5 bases and 9 bases respectively, with 16 bases between them. For the CDR3, the DNA is TGTGCCAGCAGCCAACTAGTGGGGGCTCGGGAGCTGTTTTTT. Translating gives CASSQLVGARELFF.

A few counts support this clonotype. V gene TRBV7-9 combines with J gene TRBJ2-6, with 7 positions matching TRBD1. With V trimmed by 2 bases and J by 6 bases, 4 bases remained unmatched. In germline, CDR1 is SEHNR, CDR2 FQNEAQ (reference sequence). The length of the CDR3 is 15 residues. CDR3 in amino acids: CASSLQTGPANVLTF. CDR3 coding DNA: TGTGCCAGCAGCTTACAGACAGGGCCGGCCAACGTCCTGACTTTC.

The CDR3 here is CASSPQGLAGEEADTQYF. As DNA, the CDR3 is TGTGCCAGCAGCCCCCAGGGACTAGCGGGAGAAGAAGCAGATACGCAGTATTTT. This chain joins TRBV9 and TRBJ2-3, with 14 bases fitting TRBD2. The CDR3 runs to 18 residues. The germline gives CDR1 SGDLS, CDR2 YYNGEE. Trimming removed 4 bases from V and 4 bases from J; junction bases left unmatched: 11.

The chain combines TRBV4-3 with TRBJ2-4; 8 bases match TRBD2. This CDR3 has 15 residues. The V and J ends lost 0 bases and 6 bases, in that order; junction bases with no gene match: 4. Per germline, CDR1 LGHNA and CDR2 YSLEER. The CDR3 loop reads CASSQDFGGGNIQYF. CDR3 bases: TGCGCCAGCAGCCAAGATTTCGGGGGGGGAAACATTCAGTACTTC.

This clonotype was counted only a few times. V and J are TRBV10-3 and TRBJ2-1, with TRBD2 matching 11 bases. The junction had 19 bases not matched to a gene; V was cut back by 0 bases and J by 9 bases. The CDR3 length is 20 residues. The germline CDR1 and CDR2 sequences are ENHRY and SYGVKD. CDR3 in amino acids: CAISESTGLAGGLGFGEQFF. CDR3 DNA: TGTGCCATCAGTGAGTCCACCGGACTAGCGGGCGGGCTAGGGTTCGGTGAGCAGTTCTTC.